One sample yielded the 29 T cell receptor beta chains listed below, sequenced in a study of CD8 T cells in ankylosing spondylitis (dated by TCRdb to about 2017). Receptor libraries were prepared by 5' RACE. Sequencing instrument: Illumina HiSeq 2500. The public reads were quality trimmed at Q25 with fastp and then assembled into clones with MiXCR by TCRdb, keeping productive beta chains. A single entry per CDR3 protein holds the most common genes and DNA from its merged rows. Here the sample has around 99,000 distinct CDR3 sequences; 7.5% to 9% occur a single time. Clones ranked in the top ten supply roughly 5% of the sample. Sequencing was done on a sample of blood, either unsorted or a sorted T cell fraction (not recorded which). The receptor set was obtained from a male donor with ankylosing spondylitis or in good health (not recorded which).

The J gene is TRBJ2-1, the V gene TRBV2, with TRBD1 matching over 7 bases. V shed 0 bases, J shed 9 bases, and the junction held 5 bases outside the gene matches. The V gene's germline CDR1 is SNHLY and CDR2 FYNNEI. The CDR3 is 14 amino acids. The CDR3 spells CASSEAQGYGEQFF. Here the CDR3 DNA reads TGTGCCAGCAGTGAAGCACAGGGGTACGGTGAGCAGTTCTTC. Together with reference TRBV2 and TRBJ2-1, the CDR3 gives the full variable domain: EPEVTQTPSHQVTQMGQEVILRCVPISNHLYFYWYRQILGQKVEFLVSFYNNEISEKSEIFDDQFSVERPDGSNFTLKIRSTKLEDSAMYFCASSEAQGYGEQFFGPGTRLTVL.

A note on this clonotype: This sequence may be a read error, since a much larger clone differs from it by one base. This chain connects TRBV10-3 to TRBJ2-3, with TRBD1 matching 8 bases. Germline CDR1 and CDR2: ENHRY and SYGVKD. The CDR3 contains 12 residues. The trim removed 6 bases at V and 9 bases at J, leaving 5 bases unmatched. The CDR3 nucleotides are TGTGCCATCAGCTCCGGACAGGGAACGCAGTATTTT. Translating it yields CAISSGQGTQYF.

This clonotype was seen a handful of times. This chain joins TRBV5-1 and TRBJ2-7, with TRBD1 matching 9 bases. V dropped 4 bases and J dropped 1; count of bases not matched to a gene: 6. Germline V gene data show CDR1 as SGHRS and CDR2 as YFSETQ. This CDR3 has 15 amino acids. The CDR3 DNA reads as TGCGCCAGCAGCCCCCCCGGGACAGGGTCCTACGAGCAGTACTTC. Its protein is CASSPPGTGSYEQYF.

This clonotype showed up just a few times. The chain has TRBV5-6 and TRBJ2-5; perhaps TRBD2 as D (6 bases). Germline CDR1 reads SGHDT; CDR2 reads YYEEEE. The CDR3 extends over 15 amino acids. V was clipped by 3 bases and J by 1 base, with 13 bases between them. DNA for the CDR3: TGTGCCAGCAGCTCCGCGGGGAGCATCCAAGAGACCCAGTACTTC. This translates into CASSSAGSIQETQYF.

This clonotype was found many times. The rearrangement joins TRBV24-1 to TRBJ1-5; D remains ambiguous. Germline CDR1 reads KGHDR; CDR2 reads SFDVKD. V was clipped by 2 bases and J by 1 base, with 5 bases between them. The CDR3 has 14 residues. The CDR3, as DNA: TGTGCCACCAGTGATTCCAACAGCAATCAGCCCCAGCATTTT. The encoded protein is CATSDSNSNQPQHF.

This clonotype showed up just a few times. The chain recombines TRBV7-9 with TRBJ1-2; possibly TRBD1 for D (5 bases). Trimming took off 3 bases at V and 1 base at J, with 6 bases between the two ends. CDR1 is SEHNR and CDR2 is FQNEAQ in the germline V gene (reference sequence). The CDR3 spans 13 residues. The CDR3 here is CASSLGDNYGYTF. CDR3 nucleotide sequence: TGTGCCAGCAGCTTGGGGGATAACTATGGCTACACCTTC.

The V gene is TRBV7-6, the J gene TRBJ2-3; D unresolved. Germline V gene data show CDR1 as SGHVS and CDR2 as FNYEAQ. CDR3 size: 18 residues. V lost 2 bases and J lost 0, with 18 bases in between. For the CDR3, the DNA is TGTGCCAGCAGCTTAACCCCCCGGTCTCCCCTCAGCACAGATACGCAGTATTTT. Its protein is CASSLTPRSPLSTDTQYF.

This clonotype was detected only a few times. V and J are TRBV5-1 and TRBJ1-2; D is ambiguous. From germline, CDR1 is SGHRS and CDR2 YFSETQ. V was trimmed by 4 bases and J by 3 bases, leaving 13 bases between them. The CDR3 totals 14 residues. The CDR3 coding sequence is TGCGCCAGCAGCCTGGGTGGGAGTGACTATGGCTACACCTTC. Residues: CASSLGGSDYGYTF.

In its sample, this clonotype was seen a few times. This chain joins TRBV9 and TRBJ2-6; D uncertain. V lost 3 bases to trimming and J lost 1 base, with 14 bases between them. The CDR3 consists of 17 residues. In germline, CDR1 is SGDLS, CDR2 YYNGEE. The CDR3 sequence: CASSAIGRSSGANVLTF. The CDR3 DNA sequence: TGTGCCAGCAGCGCCATAGGACGTTCTTCTGGGGCCAACGTCCTGACTTTC.

As concerns this clonotype: One end of the junction varies from germline; a read error may be responsible. The chain links TRBV3-1 to TRBJ2-5; D call uncertain. CDR1 and CDR2 from the germline V gene are LGHDT and YNNKEL (reference sequence). The CDR3 runs 18 residues. The CDR3 DNA reads TGTGCCAGCACCCAAGATTTGTTCGCGAAAGGGATTGGAGAGACCCAGTACTTC. This codes for CASTQDLFAKGIGETQYF.

Only a few counts were recorded for this clonotype. The chain links TRBV9 to TRBJ2-5, with 11 nucleotides matching TRBD2. The CDR3 sequence is 15 residues long. CDR1 SGDLS and CDR2 YYNGEE come from the germline V gene. Germline trimming cut 1 base from V and 2 bases from J; bases unmatched to any gene: 1. CDR3 DNA sequence: TGTGCCAGCAGCGTAACTAGCGGGAGACAAGAGACCCAGTACTTC. The encoded protein is CASSVTSGRQETQYF. The complete variable domain, with remaining parts taken from reference TRBV9 and TRBJ2-5, reads DSGVTQTPKHLITATGQRVTLRCSPRSGDLSVYWYQQSLDQGLQFLIQYYNGEERAKGNILERFSAQQFPDLHSELNLSSLELGDSALYFCASSVTSGRQETQYFGPGTRLLVL.

This clonotype was seen ten or more times. The V gene is TRBV12-3 or TRBV12-4, the J gene TRBJ2-1; possibly TRBD1 or TRBD2 for D (5 bases each). V gave up 7 bases and J gave up 4 bases, with 17 bases separating them. The CDR3 runs 15 residues. The CDR3 nucleotides read TGTGCCAGCACCCAGACTCCGGGGCGGTACAATGAGCAGTTCTTC. Translating gives CASTQTPGRYNEQFF.

This clonotype appeared a few times. This sequence joins TRBV3-1 and TRBJ2-3; D may be TRBD2 (6 bases). Germline V gives CDR1 LGHDT, CDR2 YNNKEL (reference sequence). Trimming pared 3 bases from V and 6 bases from J, leaving 13 bases between. The CDR3 runs to 14 residues. The CDR3 bases are TGTGCCAGCAGCCAGTTACTAGCAGGGGATACGCAGTATTTT. Protein sequence: CASSQLLAGDTQYF.

This clonotype came up many times. This chain connects TRBV9 to TRBJ2-1; 11 bases are shared with TRBD2. Trimming cost V 0 bases and J 6 bases; bases outside gene matches: 5. The CDR3 spans 16 residues. Germline V lookup: CDR1 SGDLS, CDR2 YYNGEE. The CDR3 spells CASSVVSGGDGNEQFF. The CDR3 DNA reads TGTGCCAGCAGCGTAGTTAGCGGGGGGGATGGCAATGAGCAGTTCTTC.

The V and J genes are TRBV7-9 and TRBJ2-1; no clear D. Between the trimmed V and J ends, which lost 6 bases and 2 bases, there was a span of 11 bases. Looked up from germline, CDR1 is SEHNR and CDR2 is FQNEAQ (reference sequence). This CDR3 region has 14 residues. The CDR3 DNA is TGTGCCAGCAGGGAGACTTCAACCTACAATGAGCAGTTCTTC. Translation gives CASRETSTYNEQFF.

This clonotype was counted between two and nine times. V usage is TRBV20-1 and J usage is TRBJ2-3; possible D gene TRBD2, 6 bases. V lost 6 bases to trimming and J lost 6 bases, with 28 bases between them. CDR1 is DFQATT, CDR2 SNEGSKA, per germline (reference sequence). CDR3 size: 17 residues. The DNA of the CDR3 is TGCAGTGCCCGTATACCAGGACTACCGCAATCCCGGGATACGCAGTATTTT. Translation: CSARIPGLPQSRDTQYF.

Concerning this clonotype itself: A much larger clone differs by one base, so this may be a read error. The V and J genes are TRBV30 and TRBJ1-5; weak D call: TRBD1 (5 bases). V shed 1 base and J shed 11 bases, with 18 bases lying between them. Germline CDR1 is GTSNPN and CDR2 is SVGIG (reference sequence). The CDR3 length is 14 residues. The CDR3 DNA sequence: TGTGCCTGGAGTGAAGGGCAGGGAACCCAGACCCAGCATTTT. This codes for CAWSEGQGTQTQHF.

This clonotype was seen repeatedly, ten times or more. The rearrangement uses TRBV28 and TRBJ1-2; possible D gene TRBD1, 5 bases. CDR3 length equals 13 residues. CDR1 and CDR2 (germline): MDHEN, SYDVKM. V shed 3 bases and J shed 8 bases, with 13 bases lying between them. CDR3 residues: CASSFRVTDGYTF. DNA for the CDR3: TGTGCCAGCAGTTTTCGTGTGACAGACGGCTACACCTTC.

This clonotype was observed many times. The J gene is TRBJ2-5, the V gene TRBV6-5; tentatively, D is TRBD2 (6 bases). V shed 2 bases and J shed 7 bases, with 17 bases lying between them. There are 15 residues in the CDR3. The V gene's germline CDR1 is MNHEY and CDR2 SVGAGI. DNA of the CDR3: TGTGCCAGCAGTTACGGTTCGGGGGTGGTTGTGACCCAGTACTTC. Residues: CASSYGSGVVVTQYF.

This clonotype has at least ten counts. The chain uses TRBV29-1 and TRBJ2-7, with TRBD2 as a possible D gene (5 bases). Germline values: CDR1 SQVTM, CDR2 ANQGSEA. This CDR3 contains 12 residues. Trimming shortened V by 4 bases and J by 4 bases, and 11 bases separated the two germline ends. The CDR3 spells CSVAGEGYEQYF. DNA for the CDR3: TGCAGCGTTGCCGGGGAAGGGTACGAGCAGTACTTC.

V is TRBV4-1 and J is TRBJ2-1, with 9 nucleotides matching TRBD2. This CDR3 contains 15 residues. V dropped 5 bases and J dropped 0; count of bases not matched to a gene: 2. Germline CDR1 MGHRA, CDR2 YSYEKL. In DNA, the CDR3 is TGCGCCAGCAGCAAACTAGCGGGCTCCTACAATGAGCAGTTCTTC. Translated: CASSKLAGSYNEQFF.

The CDR3 loop is CARSFMRAFGNTIYF. DNA of the CDR3: TGTGCCAGAAGCTTTATGAGGGCTTTTGGAAACACCATATATTTT. The V call is TRBV5-3, the J call TRBJ1-3; no firm D call. TRBV5-3 belongs to the ORF category, with a function that is uncertain. The germline V and J ends were trimmed by 2 bases and 3 bases, with 12 bases remaining between them. The CDR3 covers 15 residues.

This clonotype was picked up many times. The chain is built from TRBV5-1 and TRBJ2-7; 7 bases agree with TRBD1. Germline V gene data show CDR1 as SGHRS and CDR2 as YFSETQ. V lost 10 bases and J lost 6; bases outside the gene matches: 7. The CDR3 is 11 amino acids. CDR3: CAVQGIFEQYF. CDR3 in DNA: TGCGCCGTACAGGGGATCTTCGAGCAGTACTTC.

This clonotype was counted many times. The rearrangement links TRBV7-3 to TRBJ2-2, with a tentative D call TRBD1 (5 bases). V dropped 6 bases and J dropped 0 bases, with 8 bases sitting between them. Germline CDR1 is SGHTA and CDR2 is FQGTGA. The CDR3 is 14 amino acids. CDR3 bases: TGTGCCAGCAGGAGACAGTCGAACACCGGGGAGCTGTTTTTT. It codes for CASRRQSNTGELFF.

The J gene is TRBJ2-1, the V gene TRBV11-2; 12 bases agree with TRBD2. The junction had 4 bases not matched to a gene; V was cut back by 5 bases and J by 5 bases. The CDR3 spans 15 residues. CDR1 and CDR2 (germline): SGHAT, FQNNGV. The DNA of the CDR3 is TGTGCCAGCAGCAAGACTAGCGGGGGCAACAATGAGCAGTTCTTC. The encoded protein is CASSKTSGGNNEQFF.

The gene calls are TRBV11-2 and TRBJ1-6; D is perhaps TRBD1 (6 bases). V was clipped by 4 bases and J by 14 bases, with 18 bases between them. This CDR3 comprises 14 residues. CDR1 is SGHAT, CDR2 FQNNGV, per germline. The CDR3 DNA reads as TGTGCCAGCAGCTCCCCCGGGGGCCGAGGGGCCCTCCACTTT. Its protein product is CASSSPGGRGALHF.

This clonotype was seen ten or more times. The rearrangement uses TRBV20-1 and TRBJ1-4; D unresolved. The germline V gene encodes CDR1 DFQATT and CDR2 SNEGSKA (reference sequence). This CDR3 is built from 13 residues. Trimming cost V 6 bases and J 8 bases, with 16 bases left between them. CDR3 loop: CSATRSLGEKLFF. The CDR3 DNA follows: TGCAGTGCCACACGGAGCCTAGGGGAAAAACTGTTTTTT.

This clonotype occurred many times. The chain is built from TRBV5-1 and TRBJ2-7, with D possibly matching TRBD1 (6 bases). This CDR3 has 16 residues. Germline CDR1 and CDR2: SGHRS and YFSETQ. V lost 0 bases and J 3 bases, leaving 16 bases between the germline ends. The DNA of the CDR3 is TGCGCCAGCAGCTTGGGCGTAATCGGACAGATCTACGAGCAGTACTTC. This sequence encodes CASSLGVIGQIYEQYF.

This clonotype came up many times. The rearrangement joins TRBV11-2 to TRBJ2-7; D call uncertain. Germline CDR1 reads SGHAT; CDR2 reads FQNNGV. The V and J ends lost 1 base and 9 bases respectively, with 7 bases between them. This CDR3 contains 11 residues. The CDR3 loop is CASSLGVRQYF. The CDR3 coding sequence is TGTGCCAGCAGCTTAGGGGTGCGGCAGTACTTC.